This TCR beta chain was captured by sequencing in a study of blood T cell repertoires in COVID-19. Produced via immunoSEQ multiplex PCR; TCRdb's table is partial and in-frame only. The sample has about 330,000 clones, roughly 90% seen once. This clone has a handful of counts. The length of the CDR3 is 17 residues. V dropped 1 base and J dropped 2; count of bases not matched to a gene: 7. CDR1 is LGHDT, CDR2 YNNKEL, per germline (reference sequence). The clonotype originates from a woman in her 30s who had recovered from COVID-19. The sequencing sample was made of PBMCs or T cells enriched from blood (not recorded which). J is TRBJ2-3 and V is TRBV3-1 (or the pseudogene TRBV3-2); 9 nucleotides match TRBD2. In DNA form, the CDR3 reads TGTGCCAGCAGCCAAGGTTTAGCGGGGGAGAACACAGATACGCAGTATTTT. Its translation is CASSQGLAGENTDTQYF.